Listed below are T cell receptor beta chains from one sample, sequenced in a study of PD-1 blockade in classical Hodgkin lymphoma. Sequenced by immunoSEQ multiplex PCR; TCRdb stores in-frame clones only, minus some. This table has roughly 81,000 clones, over 90% appearing once. This material consisted of peripheral blood mononuclear cells (PBMCs), taken before the second cycle of nivolumab. The source is a human donor with classical Hodgkin lymphoma. Both conserved end residues are part of each CDR3. D genes are given only for firm matches. Not every row has a clone size; where given, it reads once, few, many or a size class.

TRBV19	few	TRBD2	TRBJ2-1	TGTGCCAGTAGTCCGTTGGGGGGACTAGAGCAGTTCTTC	CASSPLGGLEQFF
TRBV2	NA	NA	TRBJ1-5	TGTGCCAGCAGTGAATCGGGGGCCCGTCAGCCCCAGCATTTT	CASSESGARQPQHF
TRBV6-5	NA	NA	TRBJ1-5	TGTGCCAGCAGTGGAGGCCCTCAGGATCAGCCCCAGCATTTT	CASSGGPQDQPQHF
TRBV19	NA	TRBD2	TRBJ2-5	TGTGCCAGTAGTATGTGGACTAGCGGACTCCAAGAGACCCAGTACTTC	CASSMWTSGLQETQYF
TRBV28	NA	NA	TRBJ2-7	TGTGCCAGCACTCTAGGAGCCTACGAGCAGTACTTC	CASTLGAYEQYF
TRBV27	NA	TRBD2	TRBJ2-1	TGTGCCAGCACCCCAGCGGGAGGGTTCAACAATGAGCAGTTCTTC	CASTPAGGFNNEQFF
TRBV30	NA	TRBD1	TRBJ1-2	TGTGCCTGGAGTGTTGGACAGGGAAACTATGGCTACACCTTC	CAWSVGQGNYGYTF
TRBV10-3	NA	TRBD2	TRBJ2-1	TGTGCCATCACCCCGCTAGCGGGAGGGCCCAATGAGCAGTTCTTC	CAITPLAGGPNEQFF
TRBV23-1	NA	TRBD2	TRBJ2-2	TGCGCCAGCAGTCACCACCTAAAGACTAGCGGGAGGAACACCGGGGAGCTGTTTTTT	CASSHHLKTSGRNTGELFF
TRBV2	NA	NA	TRBJ1-4	TGTGCCAGCAGTGAACGGTCATTTGAAAAACTGTTTTTT	CASSERSFEKLFF
TRBV7-6	once	NA	TRBJ2-6	TGTGCCAGCAGCTATGGCGGGGCGGGCGGTGGGGCCAACGTCCTGACTTTC	CASSYGGAGGGANVLTF
TRBV29-1	NA	TRBD1	TRBJ2-1	TGCAGCGCGAGACCGGGACAGGTAACCTACAATGAGCAGTTCTTC	CSARPGQVTYNEQFF
TRBV18	NA	TRBD1	TRBJ1-2	TGTGCCAGCTCACCAGCTTCACAGGGGGGGTATGGCTACACCTTC	CASSPASQGGYGYTF
TRBV19	NA	NA	TRBJ1-2	TGTGCCAGTAGTATGGGGACGGATCCTAACTATGGCTACACCTTC	CASSMGTDPNYGYTF
TRBV4-1	NA	NA	TRBJ1-1	TGCGCCAGCAGCCAAGAGGGGGCAGGGGCGTTCAGGAACACTGAAGCTTTCTTT	CASSQEGAGAFRNTEAFF
TRBV27	NA	NA	TRBJ1-1	TGTGCCAGCTCGGATCCTAAAACTGAAGCTTTCTTT	CASSDPKTEAFF
TRBV29-1	few	TRBD1	TRBJ1-2	TGCAGCGTGTTCGACAGGGGAGCTAACTATGGCTACACCTTC	CSVFDRGANYGYTF
TRBV9	once	NA	TRBJ2-7	TGTGCCTTCACTCCCGCTGAAGAGCAGTACTTC	CAFTPAEEQYF
TRBV27	NA	TRBD2	TRBJ2-1	TGTGCCAGCAGTTCGGGCGGGAGGGCCCGGAATGAGCAGTTCTTC	CASSSGGRARNEQFF
TRBV19	few	NA	TRBJ2-1	TGTGCCAGTAGTTTGATCTGGCGCAACAATGAGCAGTTCTTC	CASSLIWRNNEQFF
TRBV10-2	NA	NA	TRBJ2-7	TGCGCCAGCACAACGGACGGCTACGAGCAGTACTTC	CASTTDGYEQYF
TRBV7-2	NA	NA	TRBJ2-1	TGTGCCAGCAGCCAGACGACCTCCTACAATGAGCAGTTCTTC	CASSQTTSYNEQFF
TRBV11-3	NA	TRBD2	TRBJ2-5	TGTGCCAGCAGCTTAGCAGGGACTAGCGGCCAAGAGACCCAGTACTTC	CASSLAGTSGQETQYF
TRBV6-5	NA	NA	TRBJ2-2	TGTGCCAGCAGTTATTTTCCCTCGGGGGAGCTGTTTTTT	CASSYFPSGELFF
TRBV4-2	NA	TRBD2	TRBJ2-3	TGTGCCAGCAGCCAAGCCCAAGGGACTAGCGGCACAGATACGCAGTATTTT	CASSQAQGTSGTDTQYF